This record covers a single T cell receptor beta chain. This sample was included in a study of control samples from healthy donors and cancer patients. V lost 6 bases and J 5 bases, leaving 21 bases between the germline ends. CDR1 and CDR2 (germline): SGHVS, FQNEAQ. This CDR3 contains 16 residues. Generated by immunoSEQ multiplex PCR, the TCRdb table keeps only in-frame clones and is missing some. The table shows more than 95,000 clones, with roughly 80% occurring only once. This clonotype was obtained from a woman aged 45-65 years in good health. The V and J genes are TRBV7-8 and TRBJ2-3; D is perhaps TRBD1 or TRBD2 (5 bases each). Material: blood. As DNA, the CDR3 is TGTGCCAGCAGGCCCGCCGGGGACCTCGGCAGAGATACGCAGTATTTT. Protein sequence: CASRPAGDLGRDTQYF.